Presented here are 3 T cell receptor beta chains from one specimen sequenced in a study of blood T cell repertoires in COVID-19. Repertoires were generated with immunoSEQ multiplex PCR, while TCRdb's copy carries only in-frame clones and drops some. The sample yields some 95,000 clones, 80% seen once. Sequencing input: peripheral blood. These receptor sequences come from a man aged 50 to 60 who had recovered from COVID-19.

The chain's CDR3 is CASNPNSGADTQYF. CDR3 nucleotide sequence: TGTGCCAGCAACCCTAACTCGGGGGCAGATACGCAGTATTTT. V gene TRBV6-5 combines with J gene TRBJ2-3; tentatively, D is TRBD2 (6 bases). V was trimmed by 7 bases and J by 4 bases, leaving 15 bases between them. The CDR3 is 14 residues long. The V gene's germline CDR1 is MNHEY and CDR2 SVGAGI.

This clone was picked up a small number of times. This chain links TRBV6-1 with TRBJ1-1; no definite D call. The germline V gene has CDR1 MNHNS and CDR2 SASEGT. The CDR3 extends over 16 amino acids. Trimming removed 0 bases at V and 0 bases at J, with 11 bases between. The CDR3 DNA sequence: TGTGCCAGCAGTGAAGCCCTGGAGGTCCTGAACACTGAAGCTTTCTTT. This codes for CASSEALEVLNTEAFF.

J is TRBJ1-3 and V is TRBV7-9; TRBD1 aligns across 7 bases. The CDR3 sequence is 18 residues long. V dropped 1 base and J dropped 0; count of bases not matched to a gene: 9. Germline CDR1 is SEHNR and CDR2 is FQNEAQ (reference sequence). In DNA form, the CDR3 reads TGTGCCAGCAGCTTAGGGGTAGACAGGGTTTACTCTGGAAACACCATATATTTT. Encoded protein: CASSLGVDRVYSGNTIYF.